This T cell receptor (beta chain) was identified during a study of blood T cells in healthy people across ages. As to this clonotype: Its antigen is undetermined.

CDR1 and CDR2 from the germline V gene are LGHNA and YNFKEQ. V gave up 4 bases and J gave up 4 bases; unmatched junction bases: 4. The CDR3 is 15 residues long. Notes on the study in general: Among T cells, TCR beta diversity per million cells dropped roughly linearly as age rose.

Per sample, extraction of total RNA gave at least 5.5 micrograms in every case. Together with a sample-barcoded 5' primer, a J-beta primer mix was included in a second PCR lasting roughly 6 to 12 cycles. TCRdb reprocessed the 5' RACE reads with MiXCR, giving one entry per CDR3 protein. The sample consists of roughly 730,000 distinct CDR3 sequences, 56% of them appearing once. Sequencing input: blood. The receptor was isolated from a man aged 35 to 55 in good health. V gene TRBV4-2 combines with J gene TRBJ2-1; 10 nucleotides line up with TRBD2. In DNA form, the CDR3 reads TGTGCCAGCAGCCCACGGACTAGCGGATACAATGAGCAGTTCTTC. It yields the protein CASSPRTSGYNEQFF.